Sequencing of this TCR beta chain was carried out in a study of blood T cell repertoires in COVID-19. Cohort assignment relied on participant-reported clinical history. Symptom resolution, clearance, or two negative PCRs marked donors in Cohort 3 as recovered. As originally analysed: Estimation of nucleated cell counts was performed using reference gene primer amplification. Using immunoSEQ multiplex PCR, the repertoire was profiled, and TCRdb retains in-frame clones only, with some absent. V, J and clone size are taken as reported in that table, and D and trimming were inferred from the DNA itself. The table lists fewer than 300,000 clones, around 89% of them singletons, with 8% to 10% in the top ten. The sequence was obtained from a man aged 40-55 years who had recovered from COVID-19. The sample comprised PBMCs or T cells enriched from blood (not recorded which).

The CDR3 is CASSLLGGTYQPQHF. As DNA, the CDR3 is TGTGCCAGCAGCTTGTTGGGTGGGACATATCAGCCCCAGCATTTT. V is TRBV5-5 and J is TRBJ1-5, with D possibly TRBD1 on 6 matching bases. The V end was cut by 1 base, the J end by 5 bases, with 13 bases between. Germline assignment: CDR1 SGHKS and CDR2 YYEKEE (reference sequence). The CDR3 consists of 15 residues. Using reference TRBV5-5 and TRBJ1-5 for the parts outside the CDR3, the full variable domain is DAGVTQSPTHLIKTRGQQVTLRCSPISGHKSVSWYQQVLGQGPQFIFQYYEKEERGRGNFPDRFSARQFPNYSSELNVNALLLGDSALYLCASSLLGGTYQPQHFGDGTRLSIL.